The TCR beta chain under discussion was sequenced for a study of regulatory T cells in long-lasting Graves disease. Whole-study results and caveats: Among samples with persistent disease, TRBV28, TRBJ1-2 and TRBJ2-5 were favored. Peripheral blood alone, not thyroid tissue, underwent study.

Building of the TCR beta libraries involved iRepertoire HTBI primers and Arm-PCR of CDR3 regions. MiXCR, applied by TCRdb to the multiplex PCR reads, yields one record per CDR3 protein. The profile shows about 430,000 distinct CDR3 sequences, 15% of them singletons. For this clonotype: Its antigen remains unknown.

V lost 4 bases and J lost 8; bases outside the gene matches: 12. The germline V gene encodes CDR1 SGHRS and CDR2 YFSETQ. There are 17 residues in the CDR3. Time point described: newly diagnosed GD, antithyroid drugs for less than 3 months. Extracted PBMC RNA gave rise to the TCR library. The same sample was also studied in work on T cells in Graves' hyperthyroidism and ophthalmopathy. As that study records: Exclusion followed for patients with uncontrolled infection, other autoimmune disease, pregnancy or lactation. HTBI primers were used for first-round RT-PCR of the TCR CDR3.

The specimen was peripheral blood mononuclear cells (PBMCs), collected at new diagnosis, from a patient treated with antithyroid drugs. The clonotype was recovered from a woman aged 35 to 49 with Graves disease. The J gene is TRBJ2-3, the V gene TRBV5-1; the match to TRBD2 covers 14 bases. The DNA of the CDR3 is TGCGCCAGCAGCCTGGACGGTCGGGGGACTAGCGGGAGTACGCAGTATTTT. This sequence encodes CASSLDGRGTSGSTQYF.